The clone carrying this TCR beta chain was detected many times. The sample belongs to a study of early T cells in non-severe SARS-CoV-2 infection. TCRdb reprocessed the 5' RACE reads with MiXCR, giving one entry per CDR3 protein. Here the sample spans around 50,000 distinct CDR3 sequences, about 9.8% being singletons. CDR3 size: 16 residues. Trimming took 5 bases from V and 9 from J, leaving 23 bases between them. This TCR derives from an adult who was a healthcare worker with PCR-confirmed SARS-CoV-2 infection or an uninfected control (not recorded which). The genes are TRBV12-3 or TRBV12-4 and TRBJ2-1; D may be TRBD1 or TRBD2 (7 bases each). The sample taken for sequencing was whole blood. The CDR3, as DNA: TGTGCCAGCAGTCCTTCCACTAGCGCCCGACAGGGTGAGCAGTTCTTC. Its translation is CASSPSTSARQGEQFF.